The T cell receptor (beta chain) under discussion was sequenced for a study of blood T cells in healthy people across ages. Study observations and caveats: Not knowing donor CMV status may have confounded expanded clonotype changes.

With a J-beta primer mix and a sample-barcoded 5' primer, a second PCR ran about 7 to 11 cycles. TCRdb processed the 5' RACE reads anew with MiXCR; each CDR3 protein has one entry. The sample lists about 1.7 million distinct CDR3 sequences, roughly 28% occurring once. Trimming left V 0 bases short and J 1 base short, with 10 bases between. Germline values: CDR1 SGDLS, CDR2 YYNGEE. The CDR3 is made up of 15 amino acids. The study isolated at least 6 million PBMCs from each sample. As to this clonotype: Its antigen is unknown.

This chain connects TRBV9 to TRBJ1-1; D gene uncertain. The receptor was derived from a woman under 40 in good health. The sequenced material came from blood. CDR3: CASSVGGGKNTEAFF. Written as DNA, the CDR3 is TGTGCCAGCAGCGTAGGGGGAGGGAAGAACACTGAAGCTTTCTTT.